This T cell receptor beta chain was recorded in a study of T cell responses to AZD1222 COVID-19 vaccine. Findings and caveats of the study: Seropositive AZD1222 recipients at baseline numbered only 6 or 7. When two AZD1222 doses had been given, Spike-specific TCR breadth and depth rose. The study sampled repertoires only after the peak T cell response.

The CDR3 extends over 15 amino acids. Germline V CDR1 and CDR2: MGHDK, SYGVNS. The V and J ends lost 8 bases and 4 bases, in that order; junction bases with no gene match: 8. The data were produced by immunoSEQ multiplex PCR, yet TCRdb's version contains in-frame clones alone and is incomplete. The sample carries under 110,000 clones, roughly 91% recorded once. This clone was observed once. Its antigen is still unknown. This specimen consisted of peripheral blood, obtained 28 days after the second AZD1222 dose. The TCR comes from an adult who received the AZD1222 COVID-19 vaccine. The V and J genes are TRBV25-1 and TRBJ2-7, with TRBD2 identical over 13 bases. The CDR3 here is CASGSLAGGPYEQYF. As DNA, the CDR3 is TGTGCCAGCGGATCACTAGCGGGGGGGCCGTACGAGCAGTACTTC.